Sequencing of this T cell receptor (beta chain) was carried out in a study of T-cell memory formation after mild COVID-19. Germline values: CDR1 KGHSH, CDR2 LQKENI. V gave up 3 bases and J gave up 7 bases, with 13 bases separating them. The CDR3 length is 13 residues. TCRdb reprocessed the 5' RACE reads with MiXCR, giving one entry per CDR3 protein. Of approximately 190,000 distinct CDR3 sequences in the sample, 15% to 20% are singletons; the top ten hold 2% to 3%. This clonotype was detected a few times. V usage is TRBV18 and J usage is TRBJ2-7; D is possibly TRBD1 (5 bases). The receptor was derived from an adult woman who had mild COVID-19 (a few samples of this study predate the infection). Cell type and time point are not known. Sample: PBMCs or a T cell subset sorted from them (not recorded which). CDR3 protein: CASSPSDSREQYF. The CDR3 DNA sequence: TGTGCCAGCTCACCCTCCGACAGTAGAGAGCAGTACTTC.